Detailed here is one T cell receptor beta chain. V lost 0 bases to trimming and J lost 5 bases, with 8 bases between them. The CDR3 is made up of 13 amino acids. Germline CDR1 and CDR2: GTSNPN and SVGIG (reference sequence). The data are from a study of blood T cell repertoires in COVID-19. Study details: The United States, Italy and Spain provided the acute and convalescent COVID-19 samples. T cells, B-cell-depleted T cells, or PBMCs supplied cDNA or gDNA.

As processed by the authors: Reference gene primer amplification gave estimated nucleated cell counts. Method: immunoSEQ multiplex PCR; TCRdb's copy keeps in-frame clones and lacks some. D and trimming come from the DNA, and the V and J calls and clone size come from that table. The sample contains about 160,000 clones, roughly 90% of which appear only once. This chain uses TRBV30 with TRBJ1-5, with TRBD1 as a possible D gene (5 bases). Sequences were obtained from peripheral blood. The source of this sequence is a man in his 60s with acute or convalescent COVID-19. The CDR3 protein is CAWSVGVYQPQHF. The CDR3 DNA reads TGTGCCTGGAGTGTAGGGGTGTATCAGCCCCAGCATTTT.